The clone carrying this TCR beta chain was recorded a few times. Antigen specificity is unknown. Unique molecular identifiers were incorporated when the TCRbeta library was constructed. In TCRdb, the PCR reads were re-called with MiXCR into one record per CDR3 protein. The sample has over 85,000 distinct CDR3 sequences; under 9% are singletons. This entry comes from a study of T-cell reconstitution after alpha-beta-depleted transplantation in children. Study-wide findings and caveats: As was reported, about two months after transplant, alpha-beta T cells came from several hundred expanded graft clones. Several patients had high TCRbeta diversity at day 60; it came from surviving recipient T cells and thymic progenitors. T-cell counts and diversity were attributed mostly to newly produced T cells one year after transplant.

V lost 1 base and J 3 bases, leaving 6 bases between the germline ends. This CDR3 comprises 13 residues. Germline loops: CDR1 LGHDT, CDR2 YNNKEL (reference sequence). This TCR derives from a boy aged 2 to 10 with acute lymphoblastic leukemia, due to receive a stem cell transplant. The input for sequencing was PBMCs, taken before TCRalphabeta/CD19-depleted stem cell transplant. The chain carries TRBV3-1 and TRBJ1-1; D is undetermined. The CDR3 region is CASSQVVDTEAFF. The CDR3 DNA is TGTGCCAGCAGCCAAGTCGTGGACACTGAAGCTTTCTTT.